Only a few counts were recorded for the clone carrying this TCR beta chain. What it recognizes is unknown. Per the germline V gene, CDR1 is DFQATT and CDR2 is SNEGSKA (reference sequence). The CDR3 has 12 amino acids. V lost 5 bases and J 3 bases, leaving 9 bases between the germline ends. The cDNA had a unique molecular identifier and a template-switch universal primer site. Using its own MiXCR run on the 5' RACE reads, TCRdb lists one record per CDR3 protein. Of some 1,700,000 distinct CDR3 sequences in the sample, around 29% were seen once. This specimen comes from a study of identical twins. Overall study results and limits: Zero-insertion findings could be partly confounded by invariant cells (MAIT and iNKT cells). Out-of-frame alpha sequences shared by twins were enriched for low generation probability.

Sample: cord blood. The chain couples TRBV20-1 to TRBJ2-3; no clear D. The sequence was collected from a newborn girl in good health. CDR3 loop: CSAEGLTDTQYF. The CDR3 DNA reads TGCAGTGCTGAAGGGTTAACAGATACGCAGTATTTT.